This T cell receptor beta chain is drawn from a study of cytomegalovirus exposure and HLA in healthy donors. Points from the study as a whole: Among the CMV-associated chains, a few were confirmed in vitro as specific for CMV antigens.

This CDR3 is built from 13 residues. Germline-derived CDR1 and CDR2 are LNHNV and YYDKDF (reference sequence). V lost 0 bases and J 10 bases, leaving 10 bases between the germline ends. Use of 60 Vbeta and 13 Jbeta primers characterized the PCR. In the original workflow: It was a later analysis that counted tens of millions of unique TCR beta chains, of which some 10 million were shared. TCRdb's copy holds only in-frame clones and misses some; the assay was immunoSEQ multiplex PCR. D and trimming come from the DNA, and the V and J calls and clone size come from that table. The sample holds about 210,000 clones, more than 75% seen once. This clone was counted a few times. Its target is unknown.

The clonotype comes from a man aged 40-49 years in good health and CMV-seropositive. The chain has TRBV15 and TRBJ2-1; D may be TRBD2 (5 bases). Source material: PBMCs. CDR3 sequence: CATSREAGREQFF. The CDR3 DNA follows: TGTGCCACCAGCAGAGAGGCGGGCAGAGAGCAGTTCTTC.